This T cell receptor beta chain was recovered during a study of blood T cell repertoires in COVID-19. Study summary: From the United States, Italy and Spain came samples of acute and convalescent COVID-19. T cells, B-cell-depleted T cells, or PBMCs supplied cDNA or gDNA.

In this sample, this clone turned up a few times. Per germline, CDR1 GTSNPN and CDR2 SVGIG (reference sequence). V was pared by 2 bases and J by 6 bases, with 8 bases between. The CDR3 loop spans 13 amino acids. Per the authors' pipeline: Reference gene primer amplification gave nucleated cell count estimates. TCRdb's table, derived via immunoSEQ multiplex PCR, lists solely in-frame clones and lacks some. D and trimming come from the DNA, and the V and J calls and clone size come from that table. The profile shows 72,000 or so clones, about 89% of them singletons. The sample taken for sequencing was peripheral blood. The clonotype was recovered from a woman aged 60-75 years with acute or convalescent COVID-19. The chain recombines TRBV30 with TRBJ1-6, with D tentatively TRBD1 (5 bases). CDR3: CAWSSGFNSPLHF. In DNA form, the CDR3 reads TGTGCCTGGAGTTCAGGGTTTAATTCACCCCTCCACTTT. Variable domain in full (rest from reference TRBV30 and TRBJ1-6): SQTIHQWPATLVQPVGSPLSLECTVEGTSNPNLYWYRQAAGRGLQLLFYSVGIGQISSEVPQNLSASRPQDRQFILSSKKLLLSDSGFYLCAWSSGFNSPLHFGNGTRLTVT.